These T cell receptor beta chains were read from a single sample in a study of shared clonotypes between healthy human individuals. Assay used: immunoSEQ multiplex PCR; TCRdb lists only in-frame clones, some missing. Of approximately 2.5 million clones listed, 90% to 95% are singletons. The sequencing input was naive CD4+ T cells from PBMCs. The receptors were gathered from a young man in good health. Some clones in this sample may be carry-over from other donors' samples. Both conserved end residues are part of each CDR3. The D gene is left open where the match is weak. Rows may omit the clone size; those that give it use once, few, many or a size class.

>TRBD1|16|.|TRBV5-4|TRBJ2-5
TGTGCCAGCAGCTTTGGTGGGACAGGGGCTGCTGAGACCCAGTACTTC
CASSFGGTGAAETQYF
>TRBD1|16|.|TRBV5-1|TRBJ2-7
TGCGCCAGCAGCCCTATTGGGACAGGGCCTCAGGGCGAGCAGTACTTC
CASSPIGTGPQGEQYF
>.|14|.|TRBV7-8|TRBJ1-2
TGTGCCAGTAGTAGGGCCGGGGGCGAATATGGCTACACCTTC
CASSRAGGEYGYTF
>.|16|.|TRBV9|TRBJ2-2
TGTGCCAGCAGCCCATGGTCTCGGGGGCGCACCGGGGAGCTGTTTTTT
CASSPWSRGRTGELFF
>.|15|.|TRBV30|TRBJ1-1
TGTGCCTGGAGTAAGAAAGGGGTCCTGAACACTGAAGCTTTCTTT
CAWSKKGVLNTEAFF
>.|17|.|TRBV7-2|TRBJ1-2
TGTGCCAGCAGCTTAGGCTATCCTAGGGACTTTAACTATGGCTACACCTTC
CASSLGYPRDFNYGYTF
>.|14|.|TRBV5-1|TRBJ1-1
TGCGCCAGCAGCTACGGACAGCCGAACACTGAAGCTTTCTTT
CASSYGQPNTEAFF
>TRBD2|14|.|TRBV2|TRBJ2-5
TGTGCCAGCTCGACTAGCGGGAGAATGGAGACCCAGTACTTC
CASSTSGRMETQYF
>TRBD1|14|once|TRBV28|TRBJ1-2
TGTGCCAGCAGGGAGGGACAGCAGAGCTATGGCTACACCTTC
CASREGQQSYGYTF
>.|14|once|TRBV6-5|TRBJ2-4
TGTGCCAGCAGTTACAGGGCTGGCAAAAACATTCAGTACTTC
CASSYRAGKNIQYF
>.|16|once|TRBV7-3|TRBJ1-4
TGTGCCAGCAGCTTAGTTGGCGGGGCGGCTAATGAAAAACTGTTTTTT
CASSLVGGAANEKLFF
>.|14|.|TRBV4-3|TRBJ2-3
TGCGCCAGCAGCCAAGCGTCGACTGCAGATACGCAGTATTTT
CASSQASTADTQYF
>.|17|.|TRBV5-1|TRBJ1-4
TGCGCCAGCAGCTGGGGGGTACAGGCCTCAACTAATGAAAAACTGTTTTTT
CASSWGVQASTNEKLFF
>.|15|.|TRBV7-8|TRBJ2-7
TGTGCCAGCAGCTTAACGACAGCTTACTCCTACGAGCAGTACTTC
CASSLTTAYSYEQYF
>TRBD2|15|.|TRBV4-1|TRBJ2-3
TGCGCCAGCAGCCAACTAGCGGGAGTAGGAGATACGCAGTATTTT
CASSQLAGVGDTQYF
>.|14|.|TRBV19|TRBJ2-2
TGTGCCAGTAGTACTTCCGGGACTGCCCTGGAGCTGTTTTTT
CASSTSGTALELFF
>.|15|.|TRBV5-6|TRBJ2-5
TGTGCCAGCAGCTTGTCCTCGGGAAATCAAGAGACCCAGTACTTC
CASSLSSGNQETQYF
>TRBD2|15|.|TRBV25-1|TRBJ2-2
TGTGCCAGCAGTGAACGACTAGCGGGAGGCGGGGAGCTGTTTTTT
CASSERLAGGGELFF
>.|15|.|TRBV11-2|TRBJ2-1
TGTGCCAGCAGCTTAGGATGGGACTCCTACAATGAGCAGTTCTTC
CASSLGWDSYNEQFF
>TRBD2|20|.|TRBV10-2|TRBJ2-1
TGCGCCAGCAGTGACAGGGTTGGGGGGAGGGCCTCTACGAAGATCTATGAGCAGTTCTTC
CASSDRVGGRASTKIYEQFF
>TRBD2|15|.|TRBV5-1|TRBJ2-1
TGCGCCAGCAGCTTGACGGGACTAGAAAACAATGAGCAGTTCTTC
CASSLTGLENNEQFF
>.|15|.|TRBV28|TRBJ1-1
TGTGCCAGCAGTTTATTAACGGGAGGGAACACTGAAGCTTTCTTT
CASSLLTGGNTEAFF
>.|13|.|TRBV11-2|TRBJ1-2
TGTGCCAGCAGCTTCCGAGAATCCTATGGCTACACCTTC
CASSFRESYGYTF
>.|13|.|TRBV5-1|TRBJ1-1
TGCGCCAGCAGCCCTAATCTGGGGACTGAAGCTTTCTTT
CASSPNLGTEAFF
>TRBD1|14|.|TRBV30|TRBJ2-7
TGTGCCTGGAATCCGGGACAGGAGCCCTACGAGCAGTACTTC
CAWNPGQEPYEQYF
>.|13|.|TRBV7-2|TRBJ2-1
TGTGCCAGCAGCTTACTGGGAATCAATGAGCAGTTCTTC
CASSLLGINEQFF
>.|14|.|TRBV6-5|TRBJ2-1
TGTGCCAGCAGTTCTAATTCAGGGGCGGGAGAGCAGTTCTTC
CASSSNSGAGEQFF
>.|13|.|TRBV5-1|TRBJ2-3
TGCGCCAGCAGCTTGGCCCCAACAGATACGCAGTATTTT
CASSLAPTDTQYF
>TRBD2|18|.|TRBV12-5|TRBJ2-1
TGTGCTAGTGGTTTGGTATATACTAGCGGACCCTCCTACAATGAGCAGTTCTTC
CASGLVYTSGPSYNEQFF
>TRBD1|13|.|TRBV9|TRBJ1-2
TGTGCCAGCAGCGCCCGGGACAGGGGTGGCTACACCTTC
CASSARDRGGYTF
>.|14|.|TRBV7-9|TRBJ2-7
TGTGCCAGCAGCTATGATGGGGGGTCCTACGAGCAGTACTTC
CASSYDGGSYEQYF
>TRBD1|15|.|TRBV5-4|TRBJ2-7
TGTGCCAGCAGCTCCCCGGGACAGGGTAGGGACGAGCAGTACTTC
CASSSPGQGRDEQYF
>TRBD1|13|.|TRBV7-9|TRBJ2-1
TGTGCCAGCAGACCCACAGGGGTTAGGGACCAGTTCTTC
CASRPTGVRDQFF
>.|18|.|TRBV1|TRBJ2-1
TGCACCAGCAGCCCCCCGGCCCCGGGACTATACTCCTACAATGAGCAGTTCTTC
CTSSPPAPGLYSYNEQFF
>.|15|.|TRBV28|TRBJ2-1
TGTGCCAGCAGTCGGCTGGAGGGATCATACAATGAGCAGTTCTTC
CASSRLEGSYNEQFF
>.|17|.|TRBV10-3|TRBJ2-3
TGTGCCATCAGTGAAGGGTCGGGAAGAACTGGGGGAGATACGCAGTATTTT
CAISEGSGRTGGDTQYF
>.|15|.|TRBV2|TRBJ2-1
TGTGCCAGCAGTGTCCCAGCGGGCTCCTACAATGAGCAGTTCTTC
CASSVPAGSYNEQFF
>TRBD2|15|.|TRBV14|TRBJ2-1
TGTGCCAGCAGCCCGAGCGGGAGGGCCCGCAATGAGCAGTTCTTC
CASSPSGRARNEQFF
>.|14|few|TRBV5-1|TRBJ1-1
TGCGCCAGCAGCTTGGAGTGGGGCCCCGCTGAAGCTTTCTTT
CASSLEWGPAEAFF
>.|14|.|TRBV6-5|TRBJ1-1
TGTGCCAGCAGAGACCTCCAGGCCCCAAGTAGTGCTTTCTTT
CASRDLQAPSSAFF
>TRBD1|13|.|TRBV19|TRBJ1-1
TGTGCCAGTCACGACAGGGTTGGCACTGAAGCTTTCTTT
CASHDRVGTEAFF
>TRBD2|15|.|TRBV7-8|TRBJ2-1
TGTGCCAGCAGCCTAGCGGGAGGACCCTACAATGAGCAGTTCTTC
CASSLAGGPYNEQFF
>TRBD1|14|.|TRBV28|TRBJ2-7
TGTGCCAGCAGGGGACAGGGGGCCCACTACGAGCAGTACTTC
CASRGQGAHYEQYF
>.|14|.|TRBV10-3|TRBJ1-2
TGTGCCATCAGTTTAGACAGCACTAACTATGGCTACACCTTC
CAISLDSTNYGYTF
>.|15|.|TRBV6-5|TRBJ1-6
TGTGCCAGCAGTGGAAGGACACAGCTCCCTTCACCCCTCCACTTT
CASSGRTQLPSPLHF
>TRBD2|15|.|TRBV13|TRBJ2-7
TGTGCCAGCAGCCACGGACTAGCGGGAGGACTAAGGCAGTACTTC
CASSHGLAGGLRQYF
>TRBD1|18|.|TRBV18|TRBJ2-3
TGTGCCAGCTCACCCTTAGGTCCGGGACAGGGTCGCACAGATACGCAGTATTTT
CASSPLGPGQGRTDTQYF